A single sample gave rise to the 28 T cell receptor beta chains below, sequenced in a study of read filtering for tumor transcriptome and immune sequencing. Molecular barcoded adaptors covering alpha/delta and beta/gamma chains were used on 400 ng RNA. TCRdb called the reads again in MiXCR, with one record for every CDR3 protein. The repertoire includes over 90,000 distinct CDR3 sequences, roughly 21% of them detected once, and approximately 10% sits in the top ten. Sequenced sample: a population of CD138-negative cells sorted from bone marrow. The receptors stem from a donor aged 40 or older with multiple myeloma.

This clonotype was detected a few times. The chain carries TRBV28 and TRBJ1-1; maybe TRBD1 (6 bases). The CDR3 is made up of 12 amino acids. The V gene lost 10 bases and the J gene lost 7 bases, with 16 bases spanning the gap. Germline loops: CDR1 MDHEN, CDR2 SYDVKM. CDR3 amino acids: CATIQGQIEAFF. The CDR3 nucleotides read TGTGCCACCATTCAAGGACAGATTGAAGCTTTCTTT.

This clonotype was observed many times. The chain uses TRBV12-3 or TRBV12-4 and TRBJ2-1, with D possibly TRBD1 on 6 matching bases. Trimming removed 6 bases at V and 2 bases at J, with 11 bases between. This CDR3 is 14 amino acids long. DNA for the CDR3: TGTGCCAGCAGAAGGACAGATACCTACAATGAGCAGTTCTTC. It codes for CASRRTDTYNEQFF.

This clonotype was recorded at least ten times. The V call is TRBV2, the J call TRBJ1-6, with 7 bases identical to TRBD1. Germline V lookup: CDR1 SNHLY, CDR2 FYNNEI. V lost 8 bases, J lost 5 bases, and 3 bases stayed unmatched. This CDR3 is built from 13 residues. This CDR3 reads CASRGQDNSPLHF. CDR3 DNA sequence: TGTGCCAGCCGAGGACAGGATAATTCACCCCTCCACTTT. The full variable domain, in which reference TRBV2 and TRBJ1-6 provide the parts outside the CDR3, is EPEVTQTPSHQVTQMGQEVILRCVPISNHLYFYWYRQILGQKVEFLVSFYNNEISEKSEIFDDQFSVERPDGSNFTLKIRSTKLEDSAMYFCASRGQDNSPLHFGNGTRLTVT.

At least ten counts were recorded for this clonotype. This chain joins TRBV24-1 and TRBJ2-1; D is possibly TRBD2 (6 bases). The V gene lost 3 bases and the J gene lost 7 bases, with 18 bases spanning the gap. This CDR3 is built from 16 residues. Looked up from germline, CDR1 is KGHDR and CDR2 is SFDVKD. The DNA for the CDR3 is TGTGCCACCAGTGATGCGGGGCGCGGATACACTAATGAGCAGTTCTTC. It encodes CATSDAGRGYTNEQFF.

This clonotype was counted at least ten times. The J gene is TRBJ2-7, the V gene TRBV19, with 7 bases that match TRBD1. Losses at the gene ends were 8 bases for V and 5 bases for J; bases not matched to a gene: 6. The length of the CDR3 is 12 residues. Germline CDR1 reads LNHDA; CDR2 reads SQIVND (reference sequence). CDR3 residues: CASQGGPNEQYF. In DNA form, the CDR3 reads TGTGCCAGTCAAGGGGGCCCCAACGAGCAGTACTTC. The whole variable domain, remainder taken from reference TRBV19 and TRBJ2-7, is DGGITQSPKYLFRKEGQNVTLSCEQNLNHDAMYWYRQDPGQGLRLIYYSQIVNDFQKGDIAEGYSVSREKKESFPLTVTSAQKNPTAFYLCASQGGPNEQYFGPGTRLTVT.

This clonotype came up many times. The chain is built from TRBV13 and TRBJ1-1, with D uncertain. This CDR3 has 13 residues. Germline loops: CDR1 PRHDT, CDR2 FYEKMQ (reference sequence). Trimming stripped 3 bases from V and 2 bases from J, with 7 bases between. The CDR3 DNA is TGTGCCAGCAGCTTTGGAAGAAACACTGAAGCTTTCTTT. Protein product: CASSFGRNTEAFF.

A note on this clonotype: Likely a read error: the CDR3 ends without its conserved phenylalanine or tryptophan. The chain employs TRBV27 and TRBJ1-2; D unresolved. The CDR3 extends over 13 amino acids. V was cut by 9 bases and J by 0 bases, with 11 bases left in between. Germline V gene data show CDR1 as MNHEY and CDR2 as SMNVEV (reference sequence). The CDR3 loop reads CASREPTNYGYTL. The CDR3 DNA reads TGTGCCAGTAGGGAACCGACTAACTATGGCTACACCTTA.

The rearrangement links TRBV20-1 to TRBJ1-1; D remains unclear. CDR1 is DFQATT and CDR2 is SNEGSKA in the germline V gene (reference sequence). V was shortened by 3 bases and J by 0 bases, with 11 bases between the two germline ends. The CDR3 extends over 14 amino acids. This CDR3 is CSARYGSMNTEAFF. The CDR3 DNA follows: TGCAGTGCTAGGTATGGCAGCATGAACACTGAAGCTTTCTTT.

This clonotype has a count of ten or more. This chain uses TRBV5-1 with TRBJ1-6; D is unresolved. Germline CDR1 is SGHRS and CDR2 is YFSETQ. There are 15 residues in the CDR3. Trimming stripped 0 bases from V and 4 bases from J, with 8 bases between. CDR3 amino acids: CASSLDGQYNSPLHF. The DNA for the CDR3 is TGCGCCAGCAGCTTGGATGGTCAATATAATTCACCCCTCCACTTT.

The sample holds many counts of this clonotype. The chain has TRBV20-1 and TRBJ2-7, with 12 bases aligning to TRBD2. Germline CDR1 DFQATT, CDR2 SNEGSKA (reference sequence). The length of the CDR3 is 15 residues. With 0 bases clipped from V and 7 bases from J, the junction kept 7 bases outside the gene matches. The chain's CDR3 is CSAREPSGGAGEQYF. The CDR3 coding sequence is TGCAGTGCTAGAGAACCTAGCGGGGGGGCGGGGGAGCAGTACTTC.

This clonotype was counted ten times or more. The CDR3 sequence: CASSWGTSGGAPYNEQFF. Here the CDR3 DNA reads TGTGCCAGCAGCTGGGGGACTAGCGGGGGGGCACCCTACAATGAGCAGTTCTTC. The chain carries TRBV11-1 and TRBJ2-1, with 16 bases identical to TRBD2. The CDR3 extends over 18 amino acids. Unmatched junction bases numbered 5, after V lost 4 bases and J lost 2 bases. Germline loops: CDR1 SGHAT, CDR2 FQDESV (reference sequence).

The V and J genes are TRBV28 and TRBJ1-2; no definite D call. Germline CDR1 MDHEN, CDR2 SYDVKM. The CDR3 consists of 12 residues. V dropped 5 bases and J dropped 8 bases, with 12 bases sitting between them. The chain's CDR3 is CASSRTVGGYTF. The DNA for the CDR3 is TGTGCCAGCAGTCGGACCGTTGGAGGCTACACCTTC.

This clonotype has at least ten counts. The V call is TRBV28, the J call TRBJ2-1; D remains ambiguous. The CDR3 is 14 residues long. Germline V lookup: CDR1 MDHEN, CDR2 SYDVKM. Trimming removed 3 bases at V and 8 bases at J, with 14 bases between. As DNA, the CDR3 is TGTGCCAGCAGTTTGAGGCCGTATAAGGATGAGCAGTTCTTC. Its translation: CASSLRPYKDEQFF.

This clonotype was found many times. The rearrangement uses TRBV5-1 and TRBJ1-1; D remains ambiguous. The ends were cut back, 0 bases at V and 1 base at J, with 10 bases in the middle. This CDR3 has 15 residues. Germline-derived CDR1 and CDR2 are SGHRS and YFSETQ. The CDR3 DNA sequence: TGCGCCAGCAGCTTGGCTCCTACGGGGAACACTGAAGCTTTCTTT. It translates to CASSLAPTGNTEAFF. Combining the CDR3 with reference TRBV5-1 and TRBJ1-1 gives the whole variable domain KAGVTQTPRYLIKTRGQQVTLSCSPISGHRSVSWYQQTPGQGLQFLFEYFSETQRNKGNFPGRFSGRQFSNSRSEMNVSTLELGDSALYLCASSLAPTGNTEAFFGQGTRLTVV.

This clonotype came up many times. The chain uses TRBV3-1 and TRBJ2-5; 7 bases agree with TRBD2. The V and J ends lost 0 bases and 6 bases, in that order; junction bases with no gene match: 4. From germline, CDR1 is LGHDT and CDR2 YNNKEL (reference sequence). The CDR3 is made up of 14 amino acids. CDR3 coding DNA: TGTGCCAGCAGCCAAGATCTGGGGGGGAAGACCCAGTACTTC. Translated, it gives CASSQDLGGKTQYF.

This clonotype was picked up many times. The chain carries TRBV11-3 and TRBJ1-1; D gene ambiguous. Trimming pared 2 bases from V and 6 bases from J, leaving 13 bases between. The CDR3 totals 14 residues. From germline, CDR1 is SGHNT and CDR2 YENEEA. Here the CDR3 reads CASSLYFGSSEAFF. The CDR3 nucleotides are TGTGCCAGCAGCTTATACTTCGGATCCTCTGAAGCTTTCTTT.

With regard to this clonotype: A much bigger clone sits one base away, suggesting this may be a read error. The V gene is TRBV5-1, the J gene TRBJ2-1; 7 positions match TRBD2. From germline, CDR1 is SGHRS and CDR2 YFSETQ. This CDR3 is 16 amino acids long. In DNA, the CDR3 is TGCGCCAGCAGCTTCAGACTAGCTGGCTCCTACAATGAGCAGTCCTTC. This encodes CASSFRLAGSYNEQSF.

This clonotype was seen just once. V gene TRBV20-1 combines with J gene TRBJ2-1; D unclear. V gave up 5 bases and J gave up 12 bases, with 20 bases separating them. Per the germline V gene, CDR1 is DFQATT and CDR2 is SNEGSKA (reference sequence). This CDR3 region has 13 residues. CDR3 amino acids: CSAGPIPGHLQFF. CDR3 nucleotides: TGCAGTGCTGGACCCATCCCGGGCCACCTGCAGTTCTTC.

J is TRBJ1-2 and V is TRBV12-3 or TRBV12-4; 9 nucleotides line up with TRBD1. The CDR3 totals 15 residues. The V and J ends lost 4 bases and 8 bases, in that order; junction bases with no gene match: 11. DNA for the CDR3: TGTGCCAGCAGTTGGCCGGGACAGGGATCCGAAGGCTACACCTTC. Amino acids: CASSWPGQGSEGYTF.

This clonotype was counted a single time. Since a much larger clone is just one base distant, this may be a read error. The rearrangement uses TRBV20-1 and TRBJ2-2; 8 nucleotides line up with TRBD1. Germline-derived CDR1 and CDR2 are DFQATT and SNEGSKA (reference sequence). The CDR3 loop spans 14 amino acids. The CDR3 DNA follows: TGCAGTGCTACGACAGGGGCGAACGCCGGGGAGCTGTTTTTT. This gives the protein CSATTGANAGELFF.

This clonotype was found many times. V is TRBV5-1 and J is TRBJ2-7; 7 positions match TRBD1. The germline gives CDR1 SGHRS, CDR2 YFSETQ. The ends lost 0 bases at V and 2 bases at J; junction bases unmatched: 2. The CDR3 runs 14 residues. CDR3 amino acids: CASSLVGQTYEQYF. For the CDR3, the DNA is TGCGCCAGCAGCTTGGTGGGACAGACCTACGAGCAGTACTTC.

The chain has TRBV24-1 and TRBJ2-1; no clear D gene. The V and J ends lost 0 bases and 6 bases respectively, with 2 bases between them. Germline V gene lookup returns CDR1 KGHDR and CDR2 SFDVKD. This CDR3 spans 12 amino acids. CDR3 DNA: TGTGCCACCAGTGATTTGCTCAATGAGCAGTTCTTC. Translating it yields CATSDLLNEQFF.

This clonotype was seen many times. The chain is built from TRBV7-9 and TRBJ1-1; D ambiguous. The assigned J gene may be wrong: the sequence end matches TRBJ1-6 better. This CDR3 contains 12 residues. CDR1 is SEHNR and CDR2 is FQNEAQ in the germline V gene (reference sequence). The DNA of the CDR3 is TGTGCCAGCAGCTTACAGTCGTTGGGTCTCCACTTT. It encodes CASSLQSLGLHF.

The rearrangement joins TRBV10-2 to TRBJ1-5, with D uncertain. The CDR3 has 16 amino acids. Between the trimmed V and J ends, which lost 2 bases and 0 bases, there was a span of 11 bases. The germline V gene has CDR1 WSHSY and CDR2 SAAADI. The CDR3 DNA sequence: TGCGCCAGCAGTGAGGTTCTGGGGTATAGCAATCAGCCCCAGCATTTT. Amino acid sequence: CASSEVLGYSNQPQHF.

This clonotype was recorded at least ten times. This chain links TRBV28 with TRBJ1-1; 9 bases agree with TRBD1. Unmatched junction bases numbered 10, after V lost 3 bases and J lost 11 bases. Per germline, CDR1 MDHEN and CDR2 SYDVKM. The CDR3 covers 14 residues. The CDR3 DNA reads TGTGCCAGCAGTTTTCGAACAGGGGGCGCGTGGGCTTTCTTT. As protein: CASSFRTGGAWAFF.

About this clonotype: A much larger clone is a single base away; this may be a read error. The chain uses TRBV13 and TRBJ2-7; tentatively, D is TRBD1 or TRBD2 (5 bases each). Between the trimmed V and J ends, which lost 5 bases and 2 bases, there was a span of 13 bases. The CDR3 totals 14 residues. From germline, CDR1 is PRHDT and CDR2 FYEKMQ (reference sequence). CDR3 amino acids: CASSAQGVPYEQYF. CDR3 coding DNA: TGTGCCAGCAGCGCTCAGGGAGTCCCCTACGAGCAGTACTTC. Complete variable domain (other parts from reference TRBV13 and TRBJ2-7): AAGVIQSPRHLIKEKRETATLKCYPIPRHDTVYWYQQGPGQDPQFLISFYEKMQSDKGSIPDRFSAQQFSDYHSELNMSSLELGDSALYFCASSAQGVPYEQYFGPGTRLTVT.

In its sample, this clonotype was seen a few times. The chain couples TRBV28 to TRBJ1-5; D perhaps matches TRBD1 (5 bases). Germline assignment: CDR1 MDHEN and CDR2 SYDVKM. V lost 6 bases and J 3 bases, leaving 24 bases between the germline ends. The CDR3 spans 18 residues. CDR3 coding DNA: TGTGCCAGCAGAACTCCGGGACCGGGGACTAGGTCCAATCAGCCCCAGCATTTT. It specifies CASRTPGPGTRSNQPQHF.

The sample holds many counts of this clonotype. The CDR3 sequence: CASSESWDRYYEQYF. For the CDR3, the DNA is TGTGCCAGCAGTGAATCTTGGGACAGATACTACGAGCAGTACTTC. This rearrangement joins TRBV6-1 to TRBJ2-7, with 7 bases identical to TRBD1. With V trimmed by 2 bases and J by 3 bases, 7 bases remained unmatched. The germline V gene has CDR1 MNHNS and CDR2 SASEGT. The CDR3 sequence is 15 residues long.